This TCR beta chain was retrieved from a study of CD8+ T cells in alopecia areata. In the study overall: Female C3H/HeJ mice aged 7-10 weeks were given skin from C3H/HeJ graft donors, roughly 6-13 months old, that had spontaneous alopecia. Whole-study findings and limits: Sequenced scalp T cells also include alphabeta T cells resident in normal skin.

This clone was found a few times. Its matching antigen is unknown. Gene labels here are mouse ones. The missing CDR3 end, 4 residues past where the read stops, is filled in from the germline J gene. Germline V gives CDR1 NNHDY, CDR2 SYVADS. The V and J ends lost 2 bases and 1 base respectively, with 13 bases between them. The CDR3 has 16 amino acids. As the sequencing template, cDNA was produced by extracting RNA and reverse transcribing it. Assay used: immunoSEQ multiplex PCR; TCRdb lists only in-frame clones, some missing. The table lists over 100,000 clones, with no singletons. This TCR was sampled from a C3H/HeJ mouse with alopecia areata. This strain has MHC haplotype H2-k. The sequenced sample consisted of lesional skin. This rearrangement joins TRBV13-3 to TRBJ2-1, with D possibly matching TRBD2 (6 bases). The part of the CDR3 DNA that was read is TGTGCCAGCAGTGAAGAGGCTGGGGTGAACTATGCT. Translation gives CASSEEAGVNYA. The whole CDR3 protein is CASSEEAGVNYAEQFF.